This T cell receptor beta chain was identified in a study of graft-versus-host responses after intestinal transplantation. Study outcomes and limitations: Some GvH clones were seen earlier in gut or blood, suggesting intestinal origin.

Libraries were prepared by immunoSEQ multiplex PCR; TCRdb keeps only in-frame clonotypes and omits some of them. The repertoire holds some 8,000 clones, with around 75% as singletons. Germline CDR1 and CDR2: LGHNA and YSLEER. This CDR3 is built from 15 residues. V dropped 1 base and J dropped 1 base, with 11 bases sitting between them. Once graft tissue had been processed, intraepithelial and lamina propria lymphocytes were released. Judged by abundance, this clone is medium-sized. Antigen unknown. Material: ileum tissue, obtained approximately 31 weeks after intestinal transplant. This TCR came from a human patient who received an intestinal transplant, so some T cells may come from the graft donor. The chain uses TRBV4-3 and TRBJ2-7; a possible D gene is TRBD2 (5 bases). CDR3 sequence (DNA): TGCGCCAGCAGCCAAGGGTTCGGGGAATCCTACGAGCAGTACTTC. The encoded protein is CASSQGFGESYEQYF.